This T cell receptor (beta chain) derives from a study of Ad26.COV2.S vaccination and SARS-CoV-2 variants. Whole-study context: Into the muscle, Ad26.COV2.S was dosed once or twice, 56 days apart.

Clones were sequenced by immunoSEQ multiplex PCR, and TCRdb holds only the in-frame ones, with some missing. Of roughly 420,000 clones detected, 80% to 90% appear once; the ten largest clones hold approximately 2.5%. Germline V gene lookup returns CDR1 SEHNR and CDR2 FQNEAQ (reference sequence). V was clipped by 1 base and J by 3 bases, with 19 bases between them. The CDR3 consists of 18 residues. Treatment noted: some 20 received Ad26.COV2.S at low or high dose, single or two shots; roughly five received placebo; per-sample allocation not given. The study sampled participants on day 63 after the first vaccine or placebo injection.

This clonotype was sampled from a person between 18 and 65 years old who received the Ad26.COV2.S COVID-19 vaccine or a placebo. The gene calls are TRBV7-9 and TRBJ2-1; maybe TRBD2 (6 bases). The source material was peripheral blood, sampled in a trial of Ad26.COV2.S vaccine versus placebo. The CDR3: CASSLVGAVGRDYNEQFF. In DNA form, the CDR3 reads TGTGCCAGCAGCTTAGTAGGAGCGGTGGGGCGGGACTACAATGAGCAGTTCTTC.